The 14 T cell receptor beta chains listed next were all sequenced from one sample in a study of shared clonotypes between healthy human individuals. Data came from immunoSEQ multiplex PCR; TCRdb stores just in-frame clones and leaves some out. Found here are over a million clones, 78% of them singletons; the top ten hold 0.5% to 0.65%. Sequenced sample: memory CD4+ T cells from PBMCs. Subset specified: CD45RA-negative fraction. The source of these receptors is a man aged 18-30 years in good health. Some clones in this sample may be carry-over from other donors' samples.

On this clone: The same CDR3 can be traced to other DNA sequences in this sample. The CDR3 spells CATSQGPVETQYF. The CDR3 nucleotides are TGTGCCACCAGCCAAGGCCCTGTAGAGACCCAGTACTTC. The gene calls are TRBV15 and TRBJ2-5; D not resolved. In germline, CDR1 is LNHNV, CDR2 YYDKDF (reference sequence). CDR3 length equals 13 residues. Trimming stripped 5 bases from V and 4 bases from J, with 11 bases between.

The DNA for the CDR3 is TGTGCCAGCTCACCACTGGGGCAGGACGGGGAGCTGTTTTTT. Amino acids: CASSPLGQDGELFF. V is TRBV18 and J is TRBJ2-2, with TRBD1 as a possible D gene (5 bases). V shed 1 base and J shed 7 bases, with 10 bases lying between them. The germline V gene encodes CDR1 KGHSH and CDR2 LQKENI. The CDR3 has 14 amino acids.

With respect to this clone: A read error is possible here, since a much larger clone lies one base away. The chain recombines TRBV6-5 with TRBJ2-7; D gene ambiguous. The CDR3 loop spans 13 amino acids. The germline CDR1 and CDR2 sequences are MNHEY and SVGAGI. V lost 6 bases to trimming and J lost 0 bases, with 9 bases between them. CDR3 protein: CASSPGPSYEQYF. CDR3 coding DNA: TGTGCCAGCAGCCCCGGGCCCTCCTACGAGCAGTACTTC.

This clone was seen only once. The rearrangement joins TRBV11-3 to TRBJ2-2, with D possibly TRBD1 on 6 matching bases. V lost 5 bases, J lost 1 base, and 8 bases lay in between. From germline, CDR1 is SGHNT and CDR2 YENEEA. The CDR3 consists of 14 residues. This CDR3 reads CASSPQGNTGELFF. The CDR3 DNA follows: TGTGCCAGCAGCCCACAGGGGAACACCGGGGAGCTGTTTTTT.

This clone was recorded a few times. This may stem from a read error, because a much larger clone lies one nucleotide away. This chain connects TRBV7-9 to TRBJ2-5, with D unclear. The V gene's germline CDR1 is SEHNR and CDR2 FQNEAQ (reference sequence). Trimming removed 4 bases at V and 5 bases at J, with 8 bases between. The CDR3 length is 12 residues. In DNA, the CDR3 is TGTGCCAGCAGCTCAGCGATCGAGACCCAGTACTTC. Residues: CASSSAIETQYF. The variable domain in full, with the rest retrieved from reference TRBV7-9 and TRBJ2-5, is DTGVSQNPRHKITKRGQNVTFRCDPISEHNRLYWYRQTLGQGPEFLTYFQNEAQLEKSRLLSDRFSAERPKGSFSTLEIQRTEQGDSAMYLCASSSAIETQYFGPGTRLLVL.

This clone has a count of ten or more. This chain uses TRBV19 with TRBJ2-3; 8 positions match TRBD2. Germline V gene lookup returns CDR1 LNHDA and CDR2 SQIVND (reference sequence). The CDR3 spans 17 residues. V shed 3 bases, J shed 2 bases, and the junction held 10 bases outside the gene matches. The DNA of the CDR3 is TGTGCCAGTAGTATGAGTCACACTAGCGGTTTCACAGATACGCAGTATTTT. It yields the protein CASSMSHTSGFTDTQYF.

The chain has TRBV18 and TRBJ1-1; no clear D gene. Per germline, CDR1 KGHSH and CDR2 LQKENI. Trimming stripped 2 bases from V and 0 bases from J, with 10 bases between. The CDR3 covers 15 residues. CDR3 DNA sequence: TGTGCCAGCTCACCAGAGTATCTCATGAACACTGAAGCTTTCTTT. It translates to CASSPEYLMNTEAFF.

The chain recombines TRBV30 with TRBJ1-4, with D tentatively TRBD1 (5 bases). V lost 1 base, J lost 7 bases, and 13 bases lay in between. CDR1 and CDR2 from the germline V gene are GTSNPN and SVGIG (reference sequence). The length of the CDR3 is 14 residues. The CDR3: CAWSGQTKSEKLFF. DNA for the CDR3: TGTGCCTGGAGTGGACAGACCAAGAGTGAAAAACTGTTTTTT.

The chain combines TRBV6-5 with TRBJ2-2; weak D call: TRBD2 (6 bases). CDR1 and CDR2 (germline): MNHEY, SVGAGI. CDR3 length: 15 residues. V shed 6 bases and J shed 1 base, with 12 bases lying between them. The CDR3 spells CASRGGVLNTGELFF. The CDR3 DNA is TGTGCCAGCAGAGGCGGGGTCTTGAACACCGGGGAGCTGTTTTTT.

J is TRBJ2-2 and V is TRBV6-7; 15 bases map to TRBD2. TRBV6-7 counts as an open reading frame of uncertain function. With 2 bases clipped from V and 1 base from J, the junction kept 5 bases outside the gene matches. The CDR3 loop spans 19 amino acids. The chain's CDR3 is CASSYGPGLAGGNTGELFF. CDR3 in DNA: TGTGCCAGCAGTTACGGACCGGGACTAGCGGGGGGGAACACCGGGGAGCTGTTTTTT.

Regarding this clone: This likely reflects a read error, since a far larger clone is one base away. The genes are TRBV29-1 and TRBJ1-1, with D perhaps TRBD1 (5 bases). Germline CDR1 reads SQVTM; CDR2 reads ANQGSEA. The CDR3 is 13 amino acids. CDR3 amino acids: CSVRIQGNTGAFF. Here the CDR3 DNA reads TGCAGCGTCCGGATCCAGGGTAACACTGGAGCTTTCTTT.

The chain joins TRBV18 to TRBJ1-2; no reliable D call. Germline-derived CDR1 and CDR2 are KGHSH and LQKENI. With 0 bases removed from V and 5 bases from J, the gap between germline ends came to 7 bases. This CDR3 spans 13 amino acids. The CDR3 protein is CASSPPNEYGYTF. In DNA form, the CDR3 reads TGTGCCAGCTCACCACCGAACGAGTATGGCTACACCTTC.

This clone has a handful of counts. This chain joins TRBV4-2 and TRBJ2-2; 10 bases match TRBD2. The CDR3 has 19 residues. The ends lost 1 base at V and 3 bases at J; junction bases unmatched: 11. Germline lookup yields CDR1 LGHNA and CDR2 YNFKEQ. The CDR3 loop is CASSQATLFSGRYTGELFF. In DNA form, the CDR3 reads TGTGCCAGCAGCCAAGCGACCCTTTTTAGCGGGAGGTACACCGGGGAGCTGTTTTTT.

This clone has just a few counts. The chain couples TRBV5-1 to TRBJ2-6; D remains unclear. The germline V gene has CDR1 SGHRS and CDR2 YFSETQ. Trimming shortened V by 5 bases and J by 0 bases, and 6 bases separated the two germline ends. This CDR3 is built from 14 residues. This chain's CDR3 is CASSYGSGANVLTF. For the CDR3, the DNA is TGCGCCAGCAGTTATGGCTCTGGGGCCAACGTCCTGACTTTC. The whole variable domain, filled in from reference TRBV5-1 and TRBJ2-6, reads KAGVTQTPRYLIKTRGQQVTLSCSPISGHRSVSWYQQTPGQGLQFLFEYFSETQRNKGNFPGRFSGRQFSNSRSEMNVSTLELGDSALYLCASSYGSGANVLTFGAGSRLTVL.